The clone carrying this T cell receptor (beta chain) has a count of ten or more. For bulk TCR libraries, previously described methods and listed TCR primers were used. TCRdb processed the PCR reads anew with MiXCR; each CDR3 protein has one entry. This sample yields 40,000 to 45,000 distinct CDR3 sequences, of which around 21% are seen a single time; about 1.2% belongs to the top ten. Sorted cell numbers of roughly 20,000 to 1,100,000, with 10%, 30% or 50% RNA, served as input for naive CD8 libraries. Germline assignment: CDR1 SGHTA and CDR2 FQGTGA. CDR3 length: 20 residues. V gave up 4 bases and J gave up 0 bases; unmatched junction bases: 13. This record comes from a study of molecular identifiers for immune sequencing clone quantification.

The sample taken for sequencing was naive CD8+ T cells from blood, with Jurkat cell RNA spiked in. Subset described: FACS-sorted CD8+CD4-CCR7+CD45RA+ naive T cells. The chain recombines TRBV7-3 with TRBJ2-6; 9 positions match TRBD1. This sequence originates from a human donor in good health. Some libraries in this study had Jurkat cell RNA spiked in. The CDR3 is CASSSPLGTGTFSGANVLTF. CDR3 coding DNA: TGTGCCAGCAGCTCCCCCCTAGGGACAGGGACCTTCTCTGGGGCCAACGTCCTGACTTTC.